This TCR beta chain originates from a study of T-cell reconstitution after alpha-beta-depleted transplantation in children. Unique molecular identifiers were incorporated when the TCRbeta library was constructed. Via MiXCR, TCRdb re-called the PCR reads, giving one row per CDR3 protein. The profile shows around 270,000 distinct CDR3 sequences, around a tenth of them singletons. Study outcomes and limitations: The high TCRbeta diversity at day 60 in some patients came from surviving recipient T cells and thymic progenitors. After transplant, at about two months, alpha-beta T cells were reportedly derived from several hundred expanded graft clones. Counts and diversity of T cells one year after transplant came mostly from newly produced T cells.

This clonotype was observed at least ten times. The antigen remains undetermined. This TCR was recovered from a boy under two years old with acute myeloid leukemia, due to receive a stem cell transplant. Sequenced here: PBMCs, sampled before TCRalphabeta/CD19-depleted stem cell transplant.

The DNA for the CDR3 is TGCAGTGCATTAGCGGGATCCTCGGCCAAAAACATTCAGTACTTC. Its translation is CSALAGSSAKNIQYF. The rearrangement uses TRBV20-1 and TRBJ2-4; 8 nucleotides match TRBD2. CDR3 length: 15 amino acids. The germline CDR1 and CDR2 sequences are DFQATT and SNEGSKA (reference sequence). The J segment lost 1 base and the V segment lost 6 bases, leaving 8 bases of the junction unmatched.